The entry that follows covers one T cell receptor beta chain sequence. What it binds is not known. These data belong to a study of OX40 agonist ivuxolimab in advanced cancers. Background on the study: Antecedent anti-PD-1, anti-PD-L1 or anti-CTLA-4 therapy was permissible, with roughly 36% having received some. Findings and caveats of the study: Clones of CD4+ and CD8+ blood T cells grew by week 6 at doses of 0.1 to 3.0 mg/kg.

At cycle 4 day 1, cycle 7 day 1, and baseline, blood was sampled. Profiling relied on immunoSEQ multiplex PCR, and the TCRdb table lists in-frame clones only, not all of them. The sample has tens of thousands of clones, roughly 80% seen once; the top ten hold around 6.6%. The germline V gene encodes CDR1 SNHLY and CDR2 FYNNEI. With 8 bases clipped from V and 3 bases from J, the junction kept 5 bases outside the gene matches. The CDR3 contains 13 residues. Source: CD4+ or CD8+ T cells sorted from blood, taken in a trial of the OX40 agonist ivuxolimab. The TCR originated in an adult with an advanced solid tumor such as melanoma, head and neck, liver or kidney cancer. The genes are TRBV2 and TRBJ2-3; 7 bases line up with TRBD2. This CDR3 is CASYLGGTDTQYF. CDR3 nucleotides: TGTGCCAGCTACCTGGGGGGGACAGATACGCAGTATTTT.